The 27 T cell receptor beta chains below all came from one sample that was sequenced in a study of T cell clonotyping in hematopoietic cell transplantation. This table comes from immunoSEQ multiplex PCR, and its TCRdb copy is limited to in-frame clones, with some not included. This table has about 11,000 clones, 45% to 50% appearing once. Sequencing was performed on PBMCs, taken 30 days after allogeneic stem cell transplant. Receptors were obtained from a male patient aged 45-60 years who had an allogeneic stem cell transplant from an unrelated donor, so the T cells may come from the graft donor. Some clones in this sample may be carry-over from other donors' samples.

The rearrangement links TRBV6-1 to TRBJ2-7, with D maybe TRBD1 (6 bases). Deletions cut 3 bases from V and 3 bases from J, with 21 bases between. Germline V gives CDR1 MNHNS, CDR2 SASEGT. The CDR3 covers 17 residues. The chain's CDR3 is CASSDTGIRGIIYEQYF. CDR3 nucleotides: TGTGCCAGCAGTGACACAGGGATTCGGGGAATTATCTACGAGCAGTACTTC.

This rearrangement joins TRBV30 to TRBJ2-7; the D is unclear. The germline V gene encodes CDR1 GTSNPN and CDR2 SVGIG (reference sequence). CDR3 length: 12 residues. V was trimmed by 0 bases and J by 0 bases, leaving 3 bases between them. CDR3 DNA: TGTGCCTGGAGTGTAAGCTCCTACGAGCAGTACTTC. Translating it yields CAWSVSSYEQYF.

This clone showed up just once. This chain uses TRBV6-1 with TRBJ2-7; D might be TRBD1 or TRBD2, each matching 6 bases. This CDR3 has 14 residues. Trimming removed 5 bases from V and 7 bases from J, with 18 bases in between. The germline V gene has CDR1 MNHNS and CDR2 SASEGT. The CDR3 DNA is TGTGCCAGCAGTTTAGCGGTAACCCAGGGGGAGCAGTACTTC. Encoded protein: CASSLAVTQGEQYF.

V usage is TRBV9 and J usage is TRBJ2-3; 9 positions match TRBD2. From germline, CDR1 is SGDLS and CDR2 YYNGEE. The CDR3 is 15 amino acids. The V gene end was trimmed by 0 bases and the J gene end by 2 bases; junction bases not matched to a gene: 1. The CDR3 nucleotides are TGTGCCAGCAGCGTAGGACTAGCGGTCACAGATACGCAGTATTTT. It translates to CASSVGLAVTDTQYF.

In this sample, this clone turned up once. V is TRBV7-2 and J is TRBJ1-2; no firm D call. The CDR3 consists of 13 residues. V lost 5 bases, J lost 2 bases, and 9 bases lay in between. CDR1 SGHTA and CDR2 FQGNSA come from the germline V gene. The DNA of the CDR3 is TGTGCCAGCAGCAAGGATACGAACTATGGCTACACCTTC. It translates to CASSKDTNYGYTF.

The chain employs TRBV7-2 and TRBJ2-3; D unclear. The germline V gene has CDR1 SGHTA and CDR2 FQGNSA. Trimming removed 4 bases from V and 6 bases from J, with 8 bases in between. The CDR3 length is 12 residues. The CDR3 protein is CASSSASDTQYF. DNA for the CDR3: TGTGCCAGCAGCTCCGCAAGTGATACGCAGTATTTT.

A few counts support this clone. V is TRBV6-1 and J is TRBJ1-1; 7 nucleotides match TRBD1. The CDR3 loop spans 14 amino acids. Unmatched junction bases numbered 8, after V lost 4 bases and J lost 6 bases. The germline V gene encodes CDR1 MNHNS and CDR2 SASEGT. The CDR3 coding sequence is TGTGCCAGCAGTGTATTAACAGGGGTATCTGAAGCTTTCTTT. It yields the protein CASSVLTGVSEAFF.

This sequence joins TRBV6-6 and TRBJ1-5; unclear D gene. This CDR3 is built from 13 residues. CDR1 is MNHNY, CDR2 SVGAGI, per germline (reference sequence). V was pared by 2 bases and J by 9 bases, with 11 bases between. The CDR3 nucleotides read TGTGCCAGCAGTTACACCTCGTGGGCGCCCCAGCATTTT. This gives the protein CASSYTSWAPQHF.

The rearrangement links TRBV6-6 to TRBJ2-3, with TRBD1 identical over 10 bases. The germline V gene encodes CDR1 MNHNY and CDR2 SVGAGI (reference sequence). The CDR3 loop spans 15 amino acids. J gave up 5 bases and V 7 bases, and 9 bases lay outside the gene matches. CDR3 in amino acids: CASTARTGGLDTQYF. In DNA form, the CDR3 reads TGTGCCAGCACGGCTCGGACAGGGGGATTAGATACGCAGTATTTT.

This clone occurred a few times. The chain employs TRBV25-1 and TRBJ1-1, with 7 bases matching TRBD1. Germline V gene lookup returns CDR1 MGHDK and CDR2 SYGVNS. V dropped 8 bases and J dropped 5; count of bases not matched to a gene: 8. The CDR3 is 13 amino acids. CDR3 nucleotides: TGTGCCAGCGCCGAGACAGGGTGGACTGAAGCTTTCTTT. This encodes CASAETGWTEAFF.

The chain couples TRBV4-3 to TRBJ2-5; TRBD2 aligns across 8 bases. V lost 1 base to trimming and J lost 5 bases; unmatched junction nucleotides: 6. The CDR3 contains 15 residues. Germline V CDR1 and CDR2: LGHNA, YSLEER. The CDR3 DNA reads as TGCGCCAGCAGCCAAGGGTCGGGGGGGCGTGAGACCCAGTACTTC. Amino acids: CASSQGSGGRETQYF.

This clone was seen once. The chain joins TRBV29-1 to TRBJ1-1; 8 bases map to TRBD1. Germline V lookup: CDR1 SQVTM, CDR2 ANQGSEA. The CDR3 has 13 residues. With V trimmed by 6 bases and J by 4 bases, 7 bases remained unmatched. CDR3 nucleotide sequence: TGCAGCGTCCAGACAGGGGTGGGCACTGAAGCTTTCTTT. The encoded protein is CSVQTGVGTEAFF. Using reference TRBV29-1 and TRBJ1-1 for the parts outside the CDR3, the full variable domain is SAVISQKPSRDICQRGTSLTIQCQVDSQVTMMFWYRQQPGQSLTLIATANQGSEATYESGFVIDKFPISRPNLTFSTLTVSNMSPEDSSIYLCSVQTGVGTEAFFGQGTRLTVV.

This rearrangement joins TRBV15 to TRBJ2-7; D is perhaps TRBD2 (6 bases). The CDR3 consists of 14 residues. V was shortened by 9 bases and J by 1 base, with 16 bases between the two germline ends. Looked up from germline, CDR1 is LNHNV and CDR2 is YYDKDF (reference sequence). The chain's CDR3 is CATFQTGTSYEQYF. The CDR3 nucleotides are TGTGCCACTTTCCAGACCGGGACTTCCTACGAGCAGTACTTC. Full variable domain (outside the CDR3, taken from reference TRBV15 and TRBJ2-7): DAMVIQNPRYQVTQFGKPVTLSCSQTLNHNVMYWYQQKSSQAPKLLFHYYDKDFNNEADTPDNFQSRRPNTSFCFLDIRSPGLGDTAMYLCATFQTGTSYEQYFGPGTRLTVT.

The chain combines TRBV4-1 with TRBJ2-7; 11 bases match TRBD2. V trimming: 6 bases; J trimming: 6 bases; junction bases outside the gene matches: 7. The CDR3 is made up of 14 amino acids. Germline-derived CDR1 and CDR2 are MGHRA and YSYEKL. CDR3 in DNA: TGCGCCAGCAGATCTCCTGGACTAGCGGGCGAGCAGTACTTC. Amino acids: CASRSPGLAGEQYF.

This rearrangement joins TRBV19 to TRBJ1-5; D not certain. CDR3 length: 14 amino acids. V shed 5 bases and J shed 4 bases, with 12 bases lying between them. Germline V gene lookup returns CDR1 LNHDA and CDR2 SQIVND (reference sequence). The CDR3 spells CASSPYSQNQPQHF. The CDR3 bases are TGTGCCAGTAGTCCTTACAGCCAAAATCAGCCCCAGCATTTT.

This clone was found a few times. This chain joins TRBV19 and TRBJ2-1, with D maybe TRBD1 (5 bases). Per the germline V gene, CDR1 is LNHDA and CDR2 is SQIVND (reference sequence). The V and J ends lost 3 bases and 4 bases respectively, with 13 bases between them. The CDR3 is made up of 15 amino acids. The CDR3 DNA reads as TGTGCCAGTAGTATTGGGGCAGGTACATACAATGAGCAGTTCTTC. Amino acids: CASSIGAGTYNEQFF. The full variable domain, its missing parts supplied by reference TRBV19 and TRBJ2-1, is DGGITQSPKYLFRKEGQNVTLSCEQNLNHDAMYWYRQDPGQGLRLIYYSQIVNDFQKGDIAEGYSVSREKKESFPLTVTSAQKNPTAFYLCASSIGAGTYNEQFFGPGTRLTVL.

This chain's CDR3 is CASSQGLAGTGELFF. In nucleotides, the CDR3 is TGCGCCAGCAGCCAAGGACTAGCGGGGACCGGGGAGCTGTTTTTT. J is TRBJ2-2 and V is TRBV4-1; 11 nucleotides match TRBD2. There are 15 residues in the CDR3. Germline V gene lookup returns CDR1 MGHRA and CDR2 YSYEKL. After removal of 1 base from V and 5 bases from J, the junction contained 0 bases not matched to a gene.

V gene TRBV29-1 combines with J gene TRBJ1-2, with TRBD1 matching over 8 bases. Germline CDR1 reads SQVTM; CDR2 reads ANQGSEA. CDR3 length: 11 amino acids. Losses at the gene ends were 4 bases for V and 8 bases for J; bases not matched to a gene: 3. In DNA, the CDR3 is TGCAGCGTTGTAGGGACAGGAGGCTACACCTTC. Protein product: CSVVGTGGYTF.

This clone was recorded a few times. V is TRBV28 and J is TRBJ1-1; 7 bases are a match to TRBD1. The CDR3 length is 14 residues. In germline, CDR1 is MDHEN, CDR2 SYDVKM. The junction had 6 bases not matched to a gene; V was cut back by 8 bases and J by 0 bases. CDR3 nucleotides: TGTGCCAGCCATCAGGGGGGAGTGAACACTGAAGCTTTCTTT. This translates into CASHQGGVNTEAFF.

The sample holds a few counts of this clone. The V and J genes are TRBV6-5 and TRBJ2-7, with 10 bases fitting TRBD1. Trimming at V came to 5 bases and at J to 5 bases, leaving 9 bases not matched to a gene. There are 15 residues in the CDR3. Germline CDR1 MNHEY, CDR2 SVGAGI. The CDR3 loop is CASSPWGQGIHEQYF. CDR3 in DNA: TGTGCCAGCAGTCCCTGGGGACAGGGGATCCACGAGCAGTACTTC.

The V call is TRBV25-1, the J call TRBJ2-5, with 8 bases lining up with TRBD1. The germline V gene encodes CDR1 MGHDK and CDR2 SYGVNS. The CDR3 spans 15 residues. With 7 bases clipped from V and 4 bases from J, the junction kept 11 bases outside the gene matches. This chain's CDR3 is CASTAAQGGGETQYF. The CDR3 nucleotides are TGTGCCAGCACCGCGGCACAGGGGGGAGGAGAGACCCAGTACTTC.

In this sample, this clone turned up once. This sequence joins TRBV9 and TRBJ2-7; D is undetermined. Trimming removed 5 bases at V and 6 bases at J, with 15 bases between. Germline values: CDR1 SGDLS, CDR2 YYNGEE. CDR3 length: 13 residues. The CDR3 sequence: CASSEEMGVEQYF. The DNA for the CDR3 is TGTGCCAGCAGTGAGGAGATGGGTGTCGAGCAGTACTTC.

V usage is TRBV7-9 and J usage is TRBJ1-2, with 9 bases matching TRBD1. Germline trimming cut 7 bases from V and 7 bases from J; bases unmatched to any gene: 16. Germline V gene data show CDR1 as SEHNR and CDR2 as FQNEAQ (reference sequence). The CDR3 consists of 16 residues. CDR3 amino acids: CASILTGGDLTGGYTF. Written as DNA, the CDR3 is TGTGCCAGCATTCTTACAGGGGGCGATTTGACGGGTGGCTACACCTTC.

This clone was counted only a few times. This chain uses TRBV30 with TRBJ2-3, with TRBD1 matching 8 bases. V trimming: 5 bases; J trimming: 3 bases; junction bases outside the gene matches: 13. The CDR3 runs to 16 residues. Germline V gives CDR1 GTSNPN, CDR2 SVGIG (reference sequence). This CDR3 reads CAWRQYRGRGTDTQYF. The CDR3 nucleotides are TGTGCCTGGCGACAGTACAGGGGGAGAGGGACAGATACGCAGTATTTT.

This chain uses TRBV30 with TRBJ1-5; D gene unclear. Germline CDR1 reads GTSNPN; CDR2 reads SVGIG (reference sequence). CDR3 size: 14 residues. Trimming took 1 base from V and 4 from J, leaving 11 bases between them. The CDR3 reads CAWSASALNQPQHF. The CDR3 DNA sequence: TGTGCCTGGAGTGCGTCTGCGCTAAATCAGCCCCAGCATTTT.

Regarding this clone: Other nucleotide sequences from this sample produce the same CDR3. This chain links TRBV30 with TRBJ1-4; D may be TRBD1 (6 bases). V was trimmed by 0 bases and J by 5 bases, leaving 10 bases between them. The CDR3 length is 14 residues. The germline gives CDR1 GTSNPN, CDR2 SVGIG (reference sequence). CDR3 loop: CAWSVGGTNEKLFF. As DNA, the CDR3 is TGTGCCTGGAGTGTAGGAGGGACAAATGAAAAACTGTTTTTT.

This chain's CDR3 is CSVIEGGGETQYF. The CDR3 DNA reads TGCAGCGTTATTGAGGGAGGCGGAGAGACCCAGTACTTC. The J gene is TRBJ2-5, the V gene TRBV29-1; tentatively, D is TRBD2 (6 bases). The germline V gene has CDR1 SQVTM and CDR2 ANQGSEA. The ends were cut back, 5 bases at V and 4 bases at J, with 14 bases in the middle. The CDR3 runs 13 residues.